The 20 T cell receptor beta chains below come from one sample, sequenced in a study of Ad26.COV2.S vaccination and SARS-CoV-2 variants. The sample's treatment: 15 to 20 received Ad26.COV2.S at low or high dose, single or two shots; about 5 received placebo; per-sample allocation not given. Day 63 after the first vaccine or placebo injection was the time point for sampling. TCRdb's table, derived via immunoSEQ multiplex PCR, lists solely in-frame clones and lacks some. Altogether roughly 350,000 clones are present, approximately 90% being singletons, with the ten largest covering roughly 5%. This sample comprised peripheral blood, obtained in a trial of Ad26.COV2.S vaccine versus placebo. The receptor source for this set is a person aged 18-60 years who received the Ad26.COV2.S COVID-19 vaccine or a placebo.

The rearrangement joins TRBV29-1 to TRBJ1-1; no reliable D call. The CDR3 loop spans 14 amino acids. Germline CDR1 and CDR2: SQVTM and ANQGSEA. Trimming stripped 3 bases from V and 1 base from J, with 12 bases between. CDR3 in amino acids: CSVDELQGNTEAFF. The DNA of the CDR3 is TGCAGCGTTGATGAACTCCAAGGGAACACTGAAGCTTTCTTT.

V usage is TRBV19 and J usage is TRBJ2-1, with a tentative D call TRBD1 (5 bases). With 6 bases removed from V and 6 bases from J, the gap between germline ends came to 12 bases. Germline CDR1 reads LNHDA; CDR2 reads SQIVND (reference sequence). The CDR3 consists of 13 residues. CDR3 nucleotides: TGTGCCAGTAGGGCAGGGAAAGGCAATGAGCAGTTCTTC. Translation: CASRAGKGNEQFF.

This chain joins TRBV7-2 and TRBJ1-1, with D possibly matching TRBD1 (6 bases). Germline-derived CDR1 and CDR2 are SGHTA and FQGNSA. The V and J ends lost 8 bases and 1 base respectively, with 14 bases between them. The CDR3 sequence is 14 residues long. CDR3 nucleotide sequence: TGTGCCAGCTCAAGAGGACAGTCGAACACTGAAGCTTTCTTT. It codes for CASSRGQSNTEAFF.

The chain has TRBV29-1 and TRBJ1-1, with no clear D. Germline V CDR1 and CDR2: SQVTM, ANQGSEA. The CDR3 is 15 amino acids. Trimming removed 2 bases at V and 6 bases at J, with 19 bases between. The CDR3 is CSVESPAGSAAEAFF. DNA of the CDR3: TGCAGCGTTGAATCCCCAGCAGGCAGCGCCGCTGAAGCTTTCTTT.

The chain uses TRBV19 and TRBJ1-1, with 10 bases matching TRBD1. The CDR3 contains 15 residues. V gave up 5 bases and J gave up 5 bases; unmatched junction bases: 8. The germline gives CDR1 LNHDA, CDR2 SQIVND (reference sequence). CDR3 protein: CASSGPGTGETEAFF. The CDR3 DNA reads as TGTGCCAGTAGTGGGCCCGGGACAGGGGAAACTGAAGCTTTCTTT. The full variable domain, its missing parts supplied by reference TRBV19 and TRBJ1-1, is DGGITQSPKYLFRKEGQNVTLSCEQNLNHDAMYWYRQDPGQGLRLIYYSQIVNDFQKGDIAEGYSVSREKKESFPLTVTSAQKNPTAFYLCASSGPGTGETEAFFGQGTRLTVV.

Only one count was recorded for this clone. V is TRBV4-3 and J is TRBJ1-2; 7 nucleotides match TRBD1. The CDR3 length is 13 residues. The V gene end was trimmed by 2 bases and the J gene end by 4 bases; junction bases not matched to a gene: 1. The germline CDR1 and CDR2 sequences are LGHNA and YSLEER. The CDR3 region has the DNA TGCGCCAGCAGCCAACCAGGGGGCTATGGCTACACCTTC. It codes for CASSQPGGYGYTF.

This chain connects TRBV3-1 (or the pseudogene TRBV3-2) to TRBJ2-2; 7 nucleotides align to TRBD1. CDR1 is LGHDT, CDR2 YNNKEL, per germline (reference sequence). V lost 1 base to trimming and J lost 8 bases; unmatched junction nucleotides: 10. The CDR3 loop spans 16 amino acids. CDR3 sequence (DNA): TGTGCCAGCAGCCAAGCGCAGGCAGGGGGTTTAGGGGAGCTGTTTTTT. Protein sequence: CASSQAQAGGLGELFF.

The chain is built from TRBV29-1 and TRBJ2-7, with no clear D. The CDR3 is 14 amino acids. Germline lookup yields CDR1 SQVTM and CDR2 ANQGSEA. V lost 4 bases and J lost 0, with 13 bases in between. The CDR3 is CSVVGVASSYEQYF. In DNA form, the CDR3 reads TGCAGCGTTGTAGGAGTCGCCAGCTCCTACGAGCAGTACTTC.

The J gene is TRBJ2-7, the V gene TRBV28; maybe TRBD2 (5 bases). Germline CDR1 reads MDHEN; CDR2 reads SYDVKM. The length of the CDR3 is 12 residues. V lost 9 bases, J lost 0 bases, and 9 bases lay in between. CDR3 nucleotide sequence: TGTGCCAGTCAGCGGAGCTCCTACGAGCAGTACTTC. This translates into CASQRSSYEQYF.

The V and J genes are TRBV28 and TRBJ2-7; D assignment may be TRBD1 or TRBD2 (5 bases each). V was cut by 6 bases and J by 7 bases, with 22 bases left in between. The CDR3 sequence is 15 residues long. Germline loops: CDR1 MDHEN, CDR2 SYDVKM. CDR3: CASRPTRDGGPEQYF. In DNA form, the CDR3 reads TGTGCCAGCAGACCGACCCGGGACGGAGGCCCGGAGCAGTACTTC. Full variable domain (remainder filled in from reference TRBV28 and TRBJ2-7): DVKVTQSSRYLVKRTGEKVFLECVQDMDHENMFWYRQDPGLGLRLIYFSYDVKMKEKGDIPEGYSVSREKKERFSLILESASTNQTSMYLCASRPTRDGGPEQYFGPGTRLTVT.

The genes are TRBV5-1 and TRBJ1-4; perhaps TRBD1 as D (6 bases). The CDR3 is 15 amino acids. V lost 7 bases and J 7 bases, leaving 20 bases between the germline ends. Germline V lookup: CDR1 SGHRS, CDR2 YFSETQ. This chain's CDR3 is CASAPEGGLVEKLFF. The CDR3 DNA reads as TGCGCCAGCGCACCGGAGGGGGGTTTGGTTGAAAAACTGTTTTTT.

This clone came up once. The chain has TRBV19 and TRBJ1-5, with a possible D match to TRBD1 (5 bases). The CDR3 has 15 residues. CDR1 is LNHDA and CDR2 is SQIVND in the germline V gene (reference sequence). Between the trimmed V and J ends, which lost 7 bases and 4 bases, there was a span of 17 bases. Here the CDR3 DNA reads TGTGCCAGTACCCAGGGTTGGATTCGAAATCAGCCCCAGCATTTT. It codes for CASTQGWIRNQPQHF.

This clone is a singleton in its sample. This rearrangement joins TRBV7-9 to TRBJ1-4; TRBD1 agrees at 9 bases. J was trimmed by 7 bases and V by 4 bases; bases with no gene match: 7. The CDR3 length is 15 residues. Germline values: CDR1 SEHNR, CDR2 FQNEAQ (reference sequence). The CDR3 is CASSYWTGVVEKLFF. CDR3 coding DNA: TGTGCCAGCAGCTACTGGACAGGGGTTGTTGAAAAACTGTTTTTT.

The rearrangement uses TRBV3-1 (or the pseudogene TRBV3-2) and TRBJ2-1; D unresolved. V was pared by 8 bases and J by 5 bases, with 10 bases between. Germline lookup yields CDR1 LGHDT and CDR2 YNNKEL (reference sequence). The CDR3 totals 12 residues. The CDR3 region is CASFGVNNEQFF. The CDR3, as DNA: TGTGCCAGCTTTGGTGTGAACAATGAGCAGTTCTTC.

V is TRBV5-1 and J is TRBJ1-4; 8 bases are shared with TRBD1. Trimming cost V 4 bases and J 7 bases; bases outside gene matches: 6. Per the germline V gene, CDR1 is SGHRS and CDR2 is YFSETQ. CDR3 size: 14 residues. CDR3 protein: CASSQRTGFEKLFF. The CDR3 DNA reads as TGCGCCAGCAGCCAGAGGACAGGGTTTGAAAAACTGTTTTTT.

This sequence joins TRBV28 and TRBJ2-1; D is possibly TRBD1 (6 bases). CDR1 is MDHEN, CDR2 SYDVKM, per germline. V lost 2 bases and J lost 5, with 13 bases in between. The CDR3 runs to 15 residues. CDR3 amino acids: CASSLGQGRHNEQFF. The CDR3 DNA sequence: TGTGCCAGCAGTTTAGGCCAGGGGCGCCACAATGAGCAGTTCTTC.

CDR3 in DNA: TGTGCCAGCAGTCCAAGCGGGGCCCGCTACAATGAGCAGTTCTTC. Translation gives CASSPSGARYNEQFF. The chain is built from TRBV11-2 and TRBJ2-1; 7 positions match TRBD2. Trimming cost V 6 bases and J 3 bases; bases outside gene matches: 8. This CDR3 region has 15 residues. CDR1 is SGHAT, CDR2 FQNNGV, per germline.

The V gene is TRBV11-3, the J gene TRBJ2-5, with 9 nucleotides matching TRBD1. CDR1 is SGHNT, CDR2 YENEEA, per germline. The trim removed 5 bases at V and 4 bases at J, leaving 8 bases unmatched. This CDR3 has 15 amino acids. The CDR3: CASSPRTGVAETQYF. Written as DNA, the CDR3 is TGTGCCAGCAGCCCCCGGACAGGGGTGGCAGAGACCCAGTACTTC. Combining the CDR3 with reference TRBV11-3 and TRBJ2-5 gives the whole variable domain EAGVVQSPRYKIIEKKQPVAFWCNPISGHNTLYWYLQNLGQGPELLIRYENEEAVDDSQLPKDRFSAERLKGVDSTLKIQPAELGDSAVYLCASSPRTGVAETQYFGPGTRLLVL.

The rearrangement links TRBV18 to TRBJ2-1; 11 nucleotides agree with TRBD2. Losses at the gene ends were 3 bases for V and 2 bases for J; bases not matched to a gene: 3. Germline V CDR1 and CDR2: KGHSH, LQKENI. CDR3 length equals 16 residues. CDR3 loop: CASSPSGRGTYNEQFF. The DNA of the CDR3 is TGTGCCAGCTCACCTAGCGGGAGGGGGACCTACAATGAGCAGTTCTTC.

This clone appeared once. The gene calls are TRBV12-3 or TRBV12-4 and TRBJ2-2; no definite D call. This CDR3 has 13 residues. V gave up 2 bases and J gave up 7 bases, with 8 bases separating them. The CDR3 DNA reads TGTGCCAGCAGTTTAATGTCCGGCGGGGAGCTGTTTTTT. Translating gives CASSLMSGGELFF.